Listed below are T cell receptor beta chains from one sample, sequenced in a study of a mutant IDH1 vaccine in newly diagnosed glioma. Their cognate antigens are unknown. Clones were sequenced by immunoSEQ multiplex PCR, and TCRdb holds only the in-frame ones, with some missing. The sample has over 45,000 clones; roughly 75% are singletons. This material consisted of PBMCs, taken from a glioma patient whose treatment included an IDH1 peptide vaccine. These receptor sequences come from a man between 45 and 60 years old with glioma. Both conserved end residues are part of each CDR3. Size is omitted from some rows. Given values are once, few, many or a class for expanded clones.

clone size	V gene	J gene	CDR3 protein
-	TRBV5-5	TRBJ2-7	CASSLKWLLPNEQYF
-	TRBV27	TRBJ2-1	CASSLFRTVSPGDEQFF
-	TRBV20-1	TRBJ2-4	CSATPVDIQYF
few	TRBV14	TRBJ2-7	CASRGLDSYEQYF
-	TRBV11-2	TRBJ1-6	CASSFDGGTGTSPLHF
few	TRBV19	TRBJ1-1	CASSPIGTGNTEAFF
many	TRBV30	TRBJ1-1	CAWSVPVGTAFF
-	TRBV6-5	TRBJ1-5	CASSPSSNQPQHF
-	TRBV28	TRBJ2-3	CASRGRVSSDTQYF
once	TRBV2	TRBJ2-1	CASSDGGGNREQFF
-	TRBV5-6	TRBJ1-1	CASSVVTGTGAFF
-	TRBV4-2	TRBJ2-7	CASSQEPTSGGRYEQYF
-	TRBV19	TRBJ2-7	CASSIGRHPSYEQYF
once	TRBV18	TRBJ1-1	CASSANTEAFF
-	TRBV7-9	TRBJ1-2	CASSLEGYGYTF
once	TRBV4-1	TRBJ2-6	CASSQASSGANVLTF
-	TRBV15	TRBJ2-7	CATSRDGVGGAYEQYF
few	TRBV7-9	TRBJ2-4	CASSSGQGITKNIQYF
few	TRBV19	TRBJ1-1	CASSIGGRNTEAFF
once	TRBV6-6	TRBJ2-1	CASSPDRSSYNEQFF
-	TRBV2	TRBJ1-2	CASSARVGNYGYTF
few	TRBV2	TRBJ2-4	CASLETGLNIQYF
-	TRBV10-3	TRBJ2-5	CAIRDSSGGAQETQYF
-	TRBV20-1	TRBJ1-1	CRTQGGSEAFF